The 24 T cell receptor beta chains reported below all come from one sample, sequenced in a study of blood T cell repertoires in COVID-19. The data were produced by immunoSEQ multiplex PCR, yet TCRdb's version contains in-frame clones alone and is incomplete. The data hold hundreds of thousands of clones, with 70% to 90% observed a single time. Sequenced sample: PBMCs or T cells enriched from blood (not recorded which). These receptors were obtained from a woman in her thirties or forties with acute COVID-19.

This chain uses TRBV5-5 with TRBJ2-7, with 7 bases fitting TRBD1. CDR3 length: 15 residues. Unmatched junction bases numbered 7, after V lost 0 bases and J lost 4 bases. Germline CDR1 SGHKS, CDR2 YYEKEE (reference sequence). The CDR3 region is CASSLAAGQAYEQYF. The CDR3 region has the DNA TGTGCCAGCAGCTTGGCCGCAGGACAGGCGTACGAGCAGTACTTC.

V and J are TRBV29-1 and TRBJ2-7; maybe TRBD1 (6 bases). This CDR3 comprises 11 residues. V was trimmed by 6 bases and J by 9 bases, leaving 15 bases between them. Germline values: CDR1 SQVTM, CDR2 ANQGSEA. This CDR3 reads CSVGEGGRQYF. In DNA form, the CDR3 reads TGCAGCGTAGGAGAAGGGGGACGGCAGTACTTC.

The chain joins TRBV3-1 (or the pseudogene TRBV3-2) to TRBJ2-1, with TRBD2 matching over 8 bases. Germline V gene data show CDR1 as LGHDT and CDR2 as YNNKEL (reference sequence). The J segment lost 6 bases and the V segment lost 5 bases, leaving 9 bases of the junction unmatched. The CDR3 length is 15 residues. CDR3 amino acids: CASSKSPGTSNEQFF. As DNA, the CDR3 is TGTGCCAGCAGCAAATCACCCGGGACTAGCAATGAGCAGTTCTTC.

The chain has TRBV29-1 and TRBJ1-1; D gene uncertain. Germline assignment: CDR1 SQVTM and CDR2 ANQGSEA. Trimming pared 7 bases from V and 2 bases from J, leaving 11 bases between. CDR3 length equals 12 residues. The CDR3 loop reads CSGKQLNTEAFF. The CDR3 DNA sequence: TGCAGCGGGAAACAGTTAAACACTGAAGCTTTCTTT.

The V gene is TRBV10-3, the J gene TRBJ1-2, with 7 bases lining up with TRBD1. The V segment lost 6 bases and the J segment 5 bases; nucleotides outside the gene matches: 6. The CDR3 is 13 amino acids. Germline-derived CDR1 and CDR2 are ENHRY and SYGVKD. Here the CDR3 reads CAISRDSQYGYTF. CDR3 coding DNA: TGTGCCATCAGCCGGGACAGCCAATATGGCTACACCTTC.

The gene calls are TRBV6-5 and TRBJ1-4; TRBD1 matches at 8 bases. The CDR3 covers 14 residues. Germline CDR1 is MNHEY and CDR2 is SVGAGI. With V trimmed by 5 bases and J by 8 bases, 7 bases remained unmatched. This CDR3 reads CASSRDRGYEKLFF. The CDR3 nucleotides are TGTGCCAGCAGTCGAGACAGGGGTTACGAAAAACTGTTTTTT.

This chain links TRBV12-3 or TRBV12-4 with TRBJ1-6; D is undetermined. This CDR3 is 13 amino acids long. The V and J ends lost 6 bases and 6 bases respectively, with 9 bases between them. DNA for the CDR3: TGTGCCAGCAGACGGGGATTTAATTCACCCCTCCACTTT. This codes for CASRRGFNSPLHF.

CDR3 coding DNA: TGTGCCAGCAGTTTATCAGGCAGGGCTGAAAAACTGTTTTTT. It translates to CASSLSGRAEKLFF. The V call is TRBV27, the J call TRBJ1-4; a possible D gene is TRBD1 (5 bases). Germline values: CDR1 MNHEY, CDR2 SMNVEV (reference sequence). This CDR3 has 14 amino acids. V lost 0 bases and J lost 7, with 9 bases in between.

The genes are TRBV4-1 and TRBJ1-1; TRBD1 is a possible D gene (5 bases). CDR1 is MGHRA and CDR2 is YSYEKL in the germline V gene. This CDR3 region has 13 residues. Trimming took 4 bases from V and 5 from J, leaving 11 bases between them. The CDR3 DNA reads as TGCGCCAGCAGCCTAGGAGCAGGGACTGAAGCTTTCTTT. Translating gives CASSLGAGTEAFF.

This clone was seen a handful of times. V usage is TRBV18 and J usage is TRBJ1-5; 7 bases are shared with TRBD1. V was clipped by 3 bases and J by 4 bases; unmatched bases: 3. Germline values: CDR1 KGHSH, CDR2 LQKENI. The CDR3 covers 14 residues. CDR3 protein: CASSPDRENQPQHF. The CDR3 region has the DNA TGTGCCAGCTCACCTGACAGGGAGAATCAGCCCCAGCATTTT. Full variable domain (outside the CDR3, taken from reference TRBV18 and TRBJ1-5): NAGVMQNPRHLVRRRGQEARLRCSPMKGHSHVYWYRQLPEEGLKFMVYLQKENIIDESGMPKERFSAEFPKEGPSILRIQQVVRGDSAAYFCASSPDRENQPQHFGDGTRLSIL.

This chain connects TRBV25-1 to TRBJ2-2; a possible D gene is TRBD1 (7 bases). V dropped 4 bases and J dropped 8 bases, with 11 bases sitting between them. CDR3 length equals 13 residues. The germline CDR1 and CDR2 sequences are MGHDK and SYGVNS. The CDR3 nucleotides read TGTGCCAGCAGTGGGGCGGGACAGGGGGAGCTGTTTTTT. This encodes CASSGAGQGELFF.

The DNA for the CDR3 is TGTGCCAGCTCACTGCGGGGGCAGTCCTACGAGCAGTACTTC. This gives the protein CASSLRGQSYEQYF. The chain is built from TRBV18 and TRBJ2-7; D possibly corresponds to TRBD2 (7 bases). The length of the CDR3 is 14 residues. Trimming left V 4 bases short and J 1 base short, with 11 bases between. Germline values: CDR1 KGHSH, CDR2 LQKENI.

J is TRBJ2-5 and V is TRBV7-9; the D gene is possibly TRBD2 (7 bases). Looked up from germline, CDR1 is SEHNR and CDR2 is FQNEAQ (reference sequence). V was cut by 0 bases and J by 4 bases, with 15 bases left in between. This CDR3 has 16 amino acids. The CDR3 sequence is CASSLAIRGGPETQYF. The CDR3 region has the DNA TGTGCCAGCAGCTTAGCGATAAGGGGGGGCCCAGAGACCCAGTACTTC. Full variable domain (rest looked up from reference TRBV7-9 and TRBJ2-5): DTGVSQNPRHKITKRGQNVTFRCDPISEHNRLYWYRQTLGQGPEFLTYFQNEAQLEKSRLLSDRFSAERPKGSFSTLEIQRTEQGDSAMYLCASSLAIRGGPETQYFGPGTRLLVL.

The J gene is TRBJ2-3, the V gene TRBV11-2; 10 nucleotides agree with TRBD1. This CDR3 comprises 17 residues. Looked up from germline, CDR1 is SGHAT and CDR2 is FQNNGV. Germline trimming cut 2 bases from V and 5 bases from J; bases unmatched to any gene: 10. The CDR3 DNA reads TGTGCCAGCAGCTTAAAACGACCGGGACAGGGGTTAGATACGCAGTATTTT. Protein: CASSLKRPGQGLDTQYF.

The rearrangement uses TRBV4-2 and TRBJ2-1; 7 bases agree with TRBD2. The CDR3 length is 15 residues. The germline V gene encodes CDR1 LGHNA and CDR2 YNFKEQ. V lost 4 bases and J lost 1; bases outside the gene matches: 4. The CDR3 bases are TGTGCCAGCAGCCGGGACTATCGTTCCTACAATGAGCAGTTCTTC. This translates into CASSRDYRSYNEQFF.

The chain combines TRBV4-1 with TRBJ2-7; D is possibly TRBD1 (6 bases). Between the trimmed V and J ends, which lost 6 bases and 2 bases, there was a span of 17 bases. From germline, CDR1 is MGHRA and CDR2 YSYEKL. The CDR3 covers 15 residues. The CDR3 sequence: CASSLNGQTTYEQYF. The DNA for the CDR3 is TGCGCCAGCAGTCTTAATGGACAGACCACCTACGAGCAGTACTTC.

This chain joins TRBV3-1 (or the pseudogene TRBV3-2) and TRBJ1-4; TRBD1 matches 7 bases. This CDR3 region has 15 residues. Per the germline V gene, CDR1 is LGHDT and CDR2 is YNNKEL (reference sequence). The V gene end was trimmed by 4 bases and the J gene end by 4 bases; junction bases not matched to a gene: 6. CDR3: CASSPRGTVNEKLFF. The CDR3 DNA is TGTGCCAGCAGCCCCCGGGGGACAGTTAATGAAAAACTGTTTTTT.

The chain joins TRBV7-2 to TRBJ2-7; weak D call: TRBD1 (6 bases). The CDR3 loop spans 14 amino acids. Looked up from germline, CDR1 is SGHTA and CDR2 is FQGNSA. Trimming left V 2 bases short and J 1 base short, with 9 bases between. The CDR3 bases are TGTGCCAGCAGCTTACAGGGGAAGTCCTACGAGCAGTACTTC. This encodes CASSLQGKSYEQYF.

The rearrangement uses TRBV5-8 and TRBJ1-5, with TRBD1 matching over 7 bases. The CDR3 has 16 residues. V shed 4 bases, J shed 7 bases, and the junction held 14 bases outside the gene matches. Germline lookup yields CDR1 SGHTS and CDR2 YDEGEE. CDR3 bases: TGTGCCAGCAGCAGGGACCTACAGGGGAGCGGACAGCCCCAGCATTTT. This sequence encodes CASSRDLQGSGQPQHF.

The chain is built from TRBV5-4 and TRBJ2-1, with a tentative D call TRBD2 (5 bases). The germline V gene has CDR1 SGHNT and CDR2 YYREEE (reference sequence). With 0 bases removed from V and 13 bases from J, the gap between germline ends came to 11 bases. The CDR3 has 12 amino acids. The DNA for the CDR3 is TGTGCCAGCAGCTTGGAGGGAGCAGCTCAGTTCTTC. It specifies CASSLEGAAQFF.

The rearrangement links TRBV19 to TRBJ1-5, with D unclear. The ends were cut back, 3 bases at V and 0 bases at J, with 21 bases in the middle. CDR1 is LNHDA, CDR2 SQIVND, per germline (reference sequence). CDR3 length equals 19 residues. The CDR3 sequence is CASSMAVNRPSDSNQPQHF. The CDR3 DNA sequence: TGTGCCAGTAGTATGGCTGTGAATCGCCCCTCAGATAGCAATCAGCCCCAGCATTTT.

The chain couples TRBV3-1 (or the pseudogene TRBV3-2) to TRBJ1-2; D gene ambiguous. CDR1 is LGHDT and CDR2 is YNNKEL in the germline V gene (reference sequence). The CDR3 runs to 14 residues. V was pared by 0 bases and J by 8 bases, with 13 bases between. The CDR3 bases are TGTGCCAGCAGCCAAGATACGGGATTAAGGGGCTACACCTTC. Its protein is CASSQDTGLRGYTF.

Written as DNA, the CDR3 is TGTGCCAGCTCACCGGGACAGGGCTTGGATAAACTGTTTTTT. Amino acids: CASSPGQGLDKLFF. V and J are TRBV18 and TRBJ1-4, with 9 bases that match TRBD1. V trimming: 3 bases; J trimming: 11 bases; junction bases outside the gene matches: 7. The germline gives CDR1 KGHSH, CDR2 LQKENI. This CDR3 region has 14 residues.

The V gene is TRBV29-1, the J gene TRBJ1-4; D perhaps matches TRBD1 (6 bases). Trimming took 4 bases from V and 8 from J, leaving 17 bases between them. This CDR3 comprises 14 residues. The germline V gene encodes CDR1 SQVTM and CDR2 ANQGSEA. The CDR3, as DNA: TGCAGCGTTGCTGTCACAGGGATAGGCGAAAAACTGTTTTTT. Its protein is CSVAVTGIGEKLFF.